A single TCR beta chain is shown here with its context. CDR3 length equals 16 residues. Trimming cost V 6 bases and J 7 bases, with 22 bases left between them. In germline, CDR1 is SNHLY, CDR2 FYNNEI. Libraries were prepared by immunoSEQ multiplex PCR; TCRdb keeps only in-frame clonotypes and omits some of them. In the table there are about 350,000 clones, approximately 90% of which are singletons. This record belongs to a study of blood T cell repertoires in COVID-19. The wider study: Researchers got acute and convalescent COVID-19 samples from the United States, Italy and Spain.

This rearrangement joins TRBV2 to TRBJ1-3, with D tentatively TRBD1 (5 bases). The sequence was obtained from a man aged 25 to 40 with COVID-19, enrolled during active disease. Sequencing was done on a sample of peripheral blood. CDR3 bases: TGTGCCAGCAGCTACCATTTTTCAGGGAAGGGGAACACCATATATTTT. Protein: CASSYHFSGKGNTIYF.